This TCR beta chain was sequenced during a study of graft-versus-host responses after intestinal transplantation. CDR3 length: 12 amino acids. The J segment lost 3 bases and the V segment lost 5 bases, leaving 3 bases of the junction unmatched. Germline CDR1 reads SQVTM; CDR2 reads ANQGSEA. The repertoire was sequenced with immunoSEQ multiplex PCR; TCRdb's copy has only in-frame clones and lacks some. The repertoire holds roughly 62,000 clones, around 90% seen once, with 2.5% to 3% in the top ten. The source was PBMCs, collected less than 130 days after intestinal transplantation. The TCR comes from a human patient who received an intestinal transplant, so some T cells may come from the graft donor. J is TRBJ2-5 and V is TRBV29-1; 7 positions agree with TRBD2. The CDR3 reads CSVTAGEETQYF. CDR3 sequence (DNA): TGCAGCGTTACGGCGGGGGAAGAGACCCAGTACTTC.